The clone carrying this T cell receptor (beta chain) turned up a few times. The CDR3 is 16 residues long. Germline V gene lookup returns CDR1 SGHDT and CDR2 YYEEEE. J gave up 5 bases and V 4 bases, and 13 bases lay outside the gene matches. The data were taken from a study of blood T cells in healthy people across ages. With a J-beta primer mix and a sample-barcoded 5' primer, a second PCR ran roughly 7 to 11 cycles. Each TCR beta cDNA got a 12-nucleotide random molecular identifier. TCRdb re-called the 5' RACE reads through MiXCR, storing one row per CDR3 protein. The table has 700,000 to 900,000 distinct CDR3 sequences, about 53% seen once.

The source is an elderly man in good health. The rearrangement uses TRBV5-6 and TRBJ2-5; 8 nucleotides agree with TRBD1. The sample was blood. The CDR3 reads CASSIDRGRYVETQYF. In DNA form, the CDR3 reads TGTGCCAGCAGCATTGACAGGGGCCGGTATGTGGAGACCCAGTACTTC.